What follows are 32 T cell receptor beta chains derived from one specimen sequenced in a study of blood T cell repertoires in COVID-19. Profiling relied on immunoSEQ multiplex PCR, and the TCRdb table lists in-frame clones only, not all of them. The sample gives 160,000 or so clones, 87% of which show up once; 3.9% is in the top ten. Material: peripheral blood. The receptors come from a woman between 55 and 75 years old who had recovered from COVID-19.

The chain couples TRBV9 to TRBJ2-6; 7 bases are a match to TRBD1. V lost 4 bases and J lost 4; bases outside the gene matches: 14. Germline CDR1 and CDR2: SGDLS and YYNGEE. The CDR3 contains 18 residues. The CDR3 region has the DNA TGTGCCAGCAGCCCTATCGGGGCAGGGGGAACAGGGGCCAACGTCCTGACTTTC. It codes for CASSPIGAGGTGANVLTF.

The CDR3 DNA is TGTGCCAGCAGCTCGGGGACATTCGGCTACACCTTC. Amino acids: CASSSGTFGYTF. The gene calls are TRBV9 and TRBJ1-2, with D possibly TRBD1 on 6 matching bases. CDR1 SGDLS and CDR2 YYNGEE come from the germline V gene. With 4 bases removed from V and 8 bases from J, the gap between germline ends came to 12 bases. The CDR3 has 12 residues.

This clone was seen only once. The chain carries TRBV9 and TRBJ2-3; D is ambiguous. The CDR3 loop spans 13 amino acids. The V end lost 4 bases, the J end lost 2 bases, and 8 bases lay between the germline ends. CDR1 is SGDLS and CDR2 is YYNGEE in the germline V gene. The CDR3 DNA reads TGTGCCAGCAGCCTTCTAGACACAGATACGCAGTATTTT. Amino acid sequence: CASSLLDTDTQYF.

CDR3: CASMKTSSYEKLFF. The CDR3 coding sequence is TGTGCCAGCATGAAGACAAGCAGCTATGAAAAACTGTTTTTT. The chain couples TRBV2 to TRBJ1-4; D unresolved. The CDR3 consists of 14 residues. Germline V CDR1 and CDR2: SNHLY, FYNNEI. V was clipped by 7 bases and J by 6 bases, with 15 bases between them.

The chain uses TRBV2 and TRBJ2-3; 11 nucleotides line up with TRBD1. The CDR3 extends over 14 amino acids. The germline V gene encodes CDR1 SNHLY and CDR2 FYNNEI. With V trimmed by 6 bases and J by 7 bases, 6 bases remained unmatched. The DNA for the CDR3 is TGTGCCAGCAGGCTTGGGACAGGGGGAAATACGCAGTATTTT. This codes for CASRLGTGGNTQYF.

The V and J genes are TRBV5-1 and TRBJ1-2; no clear D. V lost 3 bases and J 6 bases, leaving 15 bases between the germline ends. Germline CDR1 and CDR2: SGHRS and YFSETQ. CDR3 length: 14 residues. In nucleotides, the CDR3 is TGCGCCAGCAGCTCTCGGGGTGCGTCCGATGGCTACACCTTC. It is translated as CASSSRGASDGYTF. Filled out from reference TRBV5-1 and TRBJ1-2, the complete variable domain reads KAGVTQTPRYLIKTRGQQVTLSCSPISGHRSVSWYQQTPGQGLQFLFEYFSETQRNKGNFPGRFSGRQFSNSRSEMNVSTLELGDSALYLCASSSRGASDGYTFGSGTRLTVV.

The genes are TRBV21-1 and TRBJ1-2; the listed D gene, TRBD1, was not tested against the DNA. TRBV21-1 is assigned pseudogene status. The CDR3 has 15 residues. DNA of the CDR3: TGTGCCAGCACCTCTATCCAGGGGGCTAACTATGGCTACACCTTC. Protein: CASTSIQGANYGYTF.

This clone was detected once. The gene calls are TRBV19 and TRBJ2-5; the match to TRBD2 covers 7 bases. The CDR3 extends over 16 amino acids. The germline gives CDR1 LNHDA, CDR2 SQIVND (reference sequence). The V and J ends lost 3 bases and 1 base, in that order; junction bases with no gene match: 8. This CDR3 reads CASSMGTSAVQETQYF. The CDR3 DNA reads as TGTGCCAGTAGTATGGGTACTAGCGCCGTCCAAGAGACCCAGTACTTC.

The chain joins TRBV6-2 or TRBV6-3 to TRBJ1-3; 9 nucleotides line up with TRBD1. CDR3 length equals 15 residues. CDR1 MNHEY and CDR2 SVGEGT come from the germline V gene. V was pared by 5 bases and J by 3 bases, with 5 bases of the junction left unmatched. The CDR3 DNA sequence: TGTGCCAGCAGTGCCGGGACAGGGTTTGGAAACACCATATATTTT. It is translated as CASSAGTGFGNTIYF.

This clone was seen a single time. The J gene is TRBJ1-2, the V gene TRBV11-2; possibly TRBD1 for D (5 bases). From germline, CDR1 is SGHAT and CDR2 FQNNGV. There are 14 residues in the CDR3. Trimming took 5 bases from V and 4 from J, leaving 14 bases between them. The CDR3 sequence: CASSAAIGGYGYTF. The DNA of the CDR3 is TGTGCCAGCAGCGCCGCAATCGGGGGCTATGGCTACACCTTC. The complete variable domain, with remaining parts taken from reference TRBV11-2 and TRBJ1-2, reads EAGVAQSPRYKIIEKRQSVAFWCNPISGHATLYWYQQILGQGPKLLIQFQNNGVVDDSQLPKDRFSAERLKGVDSTLKIQPAKLEDSAVYLCASSAAIGGYGYTFGSGTRLTVV.

The chain has TRBV5-1 and TRBJ2-2; D gene uncertain. Trimming took off 1 base at V and 5 bases at J, with 15 bases between the two ends. The CDR3 is 16 residues long. From germline, CDR1 is SGHRS and CDR2 YFSETQ. The CDR3 region has the DNA TGCGCCAGCAGCTTGATGGGCAACGGTGGAACCGGGGAGCTGTTTTTT. Protein product: CASSLMGNGGTGELFF. The variable domain in full, completed from reference TRBV5-1 and TRBJ2-2, reads KAGVTQTPRYLIKTRGQQVTLSCSPISGHRSVSWYQQTPGQGLQFLFEYFSETQRNKGNFPGRFSGRQFSNSRSEMNVSTLELGDSALYLCASSLMGNGGTGELFFGEGSRLTVL.

This rearrangement joins TRBV5-1 to TRBJ2-3; tentative D call: TRBD2 (5 bases). Trimming shortened V by 0 bases and J by 7 bases, and 15 bases separated the two germline ends. Germline V gives CDR1 SGHRS, CDR2 YFSETQ. The CDR3 extends over 15 amino acids. CDR3 loop: CASSLGGFDTHTQYF. Here the CDR3 DNA reads TGCGCCAGCAGCTTGGGAGGGTTTGACACCCATACGCAGTATTTT.

This chain links TRBV5-4 with TRBJ2-5, with TRBD2 matching 8 bases. The V gene end was trimmed by 2 bases and the J gene end by 5 bases; junction bases not matched to a gene: 8. The germline CDR1 and CDR2 sequences are SGHNT and YYREEE (reference sequence). The CDR3 is 15 residues long. The CDR3 DNA sequence: TGTGCCAGCAGCTTAACCGGGACTAGGGGGGAGACCCAGTACTTC. Its translation is CASSLTGTRGETQYF.

Ten or more counts support this clone. The chain has TRBV4-1 and TRBJ1-4; tentative D call: TRBD1 (5 bases). Trimming left V 1 base short and J 8 bases short, with 14 bases between. Per the germline V gene, CDR1 is MGHRA and CDR2 is YSYEKL. CDR3 size: 15 residues. The CDR3 loop reads CASSQGILAGEKLFF. The DNA for the CDR3 is TGCGCCAGCAGCCAAGGAATCCTGGCAGGGGAAAAACTGTTTTTT.

V is TRBV15 and J is TRBJ1-4, with D possibly being TRBD1 (6 bases). The germline V and J ends were trimmed by 3 bases and 0 bases, with 8 bases remaining between them. In germline, CDR1 is LNHNV, CDR2 YYDKDF (reference sequence). This CDR3 has 15 residues. CDR3 amino acids: CATSRDSATNEKLFF. The CDR3 coding sequence is TGTGCCACCAGCAGGGACAGTGCAACTAATGAAAAACTGTTTTTT.

Here the CDR3 DNA reads TGTGCCAGCAGTGAAGGCCGGGGTTCGTTCTACGAGCAGTACTTC. The encoded protein is CASSEGRGSFYEQYF. The rearrangement joins TRBV2 to TRBJ2-7, with D tentatively TRBD2 (5 bases). V was pared by 1 base and J by 3 bases, with 13 bases between. The CDR3 consists of 15 residues. The V gene's germline CDR1 is SNHLY and CDR2 FYNNEI.

The genes are TRBV28 and TRBJ2-3; tentative D call: TRBD1 (5 bases). Trimming removed 8 bases from V and 0 bases from J, with 9 bases in between. The CDR3 has 13 residues. From germline, CDR1 is MDHEN and CDR2 SYDVKM. The CDR3 nucleotides are TGTGCCAGCCTGACAGCCAGCACAGATACGCAGTATTTT. It is translated as CASLTASTDTQYF.

This sequence joins TRBV11-2 and TRBJ2-7; 8 nucleotides align to TRBD2. With V trimmed by 6 bases and J by 3 bases, 10 bases remained unmatched. The CDR3 consists of 15 residues. Germline CDR1 is SGHAT and CDR2 is FQNNGV. CDR3 nucleotides: TGTGCCAGCAGGTCCCCCGGGACTAGTCGCTACGAGCAGTACTTC. Translation gives CASRSPGTSRYEQYF.

The V gene is TRBV4-1, the J gene TRBJ1-4, with TRBD1 as a possible D gene (5 bases). The CDR3 is 17 amino acids. Trimming removed 4 bases from V and 0 bases from J, with 15 bases in between. CDR1 is MGHRA, CDR2 YSYEKL, per germline. The CDR3 protein is CASSPSPGVSTNEKLFF. Here the CDR3 DNA reads TGCGCCAGCAGCCCTTCGCCGGGGGTTTCAACTAATGAAAAACTGTTTTTT.

The V and J genes are TRBV10-3 and TRBJ2-3; D gene ambiguous. CDR3 size: 14 residues. V was shortened by 5 bases and J by 3 bases, with 12 bases between the two germline ends. CDR1 is ENHRY, CDR2 SYGVKD, per germline. The CDR3 reads CAISKPPLTDTQYF. The CDR3 region has the DNA TGTGCCATCAGTAAGCCCCCCCTTACAGATACGCAGTATTTT.

The genes are TRBV19 and TRBJ2-5, with D possibly TRBD1 on 6 matching bases. With 6 bases removed from V and 2 bases from J, the gap between germline ends came to 10 bases. The CDR3 has 13 residues. Germline V lookup: CDR1 LNHDA, CDR2 SQIVND (reference sequence). For the CDR3, the DNA is TGTGCCAGTAGCCCGACAGGACAAGAGACCCAGTACTTC. Its protein is CASSPTGQETQYF.

Comments on this clone: One junction end disagrees with the germline gene, perhaps due to a read error. The J gene is TRBJ2-5, the V gene TRBV4-2; 9 bases align to TRBD1. Germline V CDR1 and CDR2: LGHNA, YNFKEQ. The CDR3 is made up of 12 amino acids. CDR3 coding DNA: TGTGCCAGCAGCCAAGTTTTGGGGACAGGGAACTTC. It encodes CASSQVLGTGNF.

This chain connects TRBV19 to TRBJ1-6; 9 bases are a match to TRBD1. Trimming removed 7 bases from V and 7 bases from J; junction bases left unmatched: 8. CDR1 is LNHDA and CDR2 is SQIVND in the germline V gene (reference sequence). CDR3 length: 15 amino acids. The CDR3 here is CASTIQGARNSPLHF. The CDR3 nucleotides are TGTGCCAGTACCATACAGGGGGCGCGAAATTCACCCCTCCACTTT.

The chain employs TRBV3-1 (or the pseudogene TRBV3-2) and TRBJ2-3; possible D gene TRBD1, 6 bases. The germline CDR1 and CDR2 sequences are LGHDT and YNNKEL (reference sequence). This CDR3 spans 16 amino acids. The ends were cut back, 1 base at V and 1 base at J, with 12 bases in the middle. CDR3 sequence reads: CASSQVRSGGTDTQYF. DNA of the CDR3: TGTGCCAGCAGCCAAGTGCGTTCAGGGGGCACAGATACGCAGTATTTT.

The V call is TRBV13, the J call TRBJ2-1, with TRBD1 matching 10 bases. This CDR3 has 16 amino acids. J was trimmed by 2 bases and V by 0 bases; bases with no gene match: 1. Per germline, CDR1 PRHDT and CDR2 FYEKMQ (reference sequence). This CDR3 is CASSLGGQGTYNEQFF. Here the CDR3 DNA reads TGTGCCAGCAGCTTAGGGGGACAGGGGACCTACAATGAGCAGTTCTTC.

This sequence joins TRBV12-5 and TRBJ2-3; 8 nucleotides align to TRBD2. The junction had 9 bases not matched to a gene; V was cut back by 6 bases and J by 4 bases. The CDR3 runs 15 residues. The germline gives CDR1 LGHNT, CDR2 FRNRAP. Here the CDR3 DNA reads TGTGCTAGTGGATACACGGGGGGGCCCCCAGATACGCAGTATTTT. It specifies CASGYTGGPPDTQYF.

The chain employs TRBV19 and TRBJ1-1; TRBD1 agrees at 8 bases. Germline CDR1 reads LNHDA; CDR2 reads SQIVND (reference sequence). The V gene end was trimmed by 4 bases and the J gene end by 5 bases; junction bases not matched to a gene: 6. CDR3 length: 14 residues. Written as DNA, the CDR3 is TGTGCCAGTAGTACTGGACAGGGCGGAACTGAAGCTTTCTTT. Protein product: CASSTGQGGTEAFF.

The V call is TRBV18, the J call TRBJ1-2, with TRBD1 matching over 7 bases. Germline CDR1 is KGHSH and CDR2 is LQKENI. The ends lost 2 bases at V and 4 bases at J; junction bases unmatched: 19. This CDR3 spans 19 amino acids. The CDR3 DNA is TGTGCCAGCTCACCAGGGCTCCCCGTCACAGGGGTCAACCTCTATGGCTACACCTTC. This encodes CASSPGLPVTGVNLYGYTF.

The chain carries TRBV6-5 and TRBJ1-4; TRBD1 matches at 7 bases. CDR1 and CDR2 from the germline V gene are MNHEY and SVGAGI. This CDR3 has 14 residues. J was trimmed by 8 bases and V by 6 bases; bases with no gene match: 9. CDR3 protein: CASSEDRINEKLFF. CDR3 bases: TGTGCCAGCAGCGAGGACAGGATCAACGAAAAACTGTTTTTT.

The V and J genes are TRBV19 and TRBJ1-1; D gene uncertain. The CDR3 covers 13 residues. The germline V and J ends were trimmed by 2 bases and 6 bases, with 10 bases remaining between them. Germline values: CDR1 LNHDA, CDR2 SQIVND (reference sequence). The CDR3 coding sequence is TGTGCCAGTAGTATACTGCCACGCGCTGAAGCTTTCTTT. This codes for CASSILPRAEAFF.

V is TRBV5-1 and J is TRBJ2-7; weak D call: TRBD2 (5 bases). Germline V gene sequence: CDR1 SGHRS, CDR2 YFSETQ. CDR3 length: 15 residues. Trimming took 0 bases from V and 2 from J, leaving 12 bases between them. The CDR3 sequence is CASSLAPGNTYEQYF. The CDR3, as DNA: TGCGCCAGCAGCTTGGCCCCGGGAAATACCTACGAGCAGTACTTC.

The chain has TRBV5-1 and TRBJ1-4; 9 bases are shared with TRBD1. In germline, CDR1 is SGHRS, CDR2 YFSETQ. V shed 2 bases and J 7 bases; nucleotides not matched to a gene: 6. The CDR3 is made up of 15 amino acids. The DNA of the CDR3 is TGCGCCAGCAGCTTAGGACAGGGGATGGGTGAAAAACTGTTTTTT. Encoded protein: CASSLGQGMGEKLFF. The full variable domain, in which reference TRBV5-1 and TRBJ1-4 provide the parts outside the CDR3, is KAGVTQTPRYLIKTRGQQVTLSCSPISGHRSVSWYQQTPGQGLQFLFEYFSETQRNKGNFPGRFSGRQFSNSRSEMNVSTLELGDSALYLCASSLGQGMGEKLFFGSGTQLSVL.